This entry concerns a single T cell receptor beta chain. No antigen is known for it. The sample originates from a study of OX40 agonist ivuxolimab in advanced cancers. Whole-study findings and limits: Blood T cells, both CD4+ and CD8+, expanded clonally by week 6 at 0.1 to 3.0 mg/kg.

Assay used: immunoSEQ multiplex PCR; TCRdb lists only in-frame clones, some missing. Of 83,000 or so clones listed, around 80% are singletons. The ends were cut back, 6 bases at V and 1 base at J, with 16 bases in the middle. The CDR3 sequence is 15 residues long. From germline, CDR1 is MDHEN and CDR2 SYDVKM. The sequence came from an adult with an advanced solid tumor such as melanoma, head and neck, liver or kidney cancer. Material: CD4+ or CD8+ T cells sorted from blood, obtained in a trial of the OX40 agonist ivuxolimab. This chain uses TRBV28 with TRBJ2-7; perhaps TRBD2 as D (7 bases). The CDR3 DNA reads TGTGCCAGCAGACGGGGGGCAGGGGTTTCCTACGAGCAGTACTTC. The encoded protein is CASRRGAGVSYEQYF.